The 4 T cell receptor beta chains reported below all come from one sample, sequenced in a study of blood T cell repertoires in COVID-19. Some clones are missing from TCRdb's copy, which holds only in-frame ones; the method was immunoSEQ multiplex PCR. The sample carries about 140,000 clones, 84% recorded once. The sample consisted of PBMCs or T cells enriched from blood (not recorded which). These receptors were taken from a man aged 35 to 55 with acute COVID-19.

This clone is medium-sized by share. The chain carries TRBV4-3 and TRBJ2-5; D is uncertain. Trimming pared 0 bases from V and 2 bases from J, leaving 10 bases between. The CDR3 totals 15 residues. Germline V gene data show CDR1 as LGHNA and CDR2 as YSLEER. CDR3 in DNA: TGCGCCAGCAGCCAAGAAAACAGAAAGCAAGAGACCCAGTACTTC. It codes for CASSQENRKQETQYF.

Notes on this clone: The same CDR3 arises from other DNA sequences in this sample as well. The rearrangement links TRBV24-1 to TRBJ1-6, with a tentative D call TRBD1 (5 bases). Germline lookup yields CDR1 KGHDR and CDR2 SFDVKD. CDR3 length: 19 residues. The ends were cut back, 4 bases at V and 0 bases at J, with 18 bases in the middle. In DNA form, the CDR3 reads TGTGCCACCAGTGAGCGACCGGGCCCAGGGAACTCCTATAATTCACCCCTCCACTTT. Translation: CATSERPGPGNSYNSPLHF.

The sample holds a few counts of this clone. The rearrangement joins TRBV2 to TRBJ2-2; TRBD2 matches 13 bases. This CDR3 spans 17 amino acids. The germline gives CDR1 SNHLY, CDR2 FYNNEI. The V segment lost 7 bases and the J segment 3 bases; nucleotides outside the gene matches: 8. The CDR3 region has the DNA TGTGCCAGCACTACACTAGCGGGAGGGCCCCACACCGGGGAGCTGTTTTTT. It yields the protein CASTTLAGGPHTGELFF. The full variable domain, with the rest looked up from reference TRBV2 and TRBJ2-2, is EPEVTQTPSHQVTQMGQEVILRCVPISNHLYFYWYRQILGQKVEFLVSFYNNEISEKSEIFDDQFSVERPDGSNFTLKIRSTKLEDSAMYFCASTTLAGGPHTGELFFGEGSRLTVL.

This clone came up a few times. The V and J genes are TRBV7-2 and TRBJ2-1; the D gene is possibly TRBD2 (6 bases). The V gene lost 8 bases and the J gene lost 9 bases, with 17 bases spanning the gap. The length of the CDR3 is 13 residues. CDR1 and CDR2 (germline): SGHTA, FQGNSA. CDR3 DNA sequence: TGTGCCAGCGAACCGGGGAGGATGGGTGAGCAGTTCTTC. This translates into CASEPGRMGEQFF.